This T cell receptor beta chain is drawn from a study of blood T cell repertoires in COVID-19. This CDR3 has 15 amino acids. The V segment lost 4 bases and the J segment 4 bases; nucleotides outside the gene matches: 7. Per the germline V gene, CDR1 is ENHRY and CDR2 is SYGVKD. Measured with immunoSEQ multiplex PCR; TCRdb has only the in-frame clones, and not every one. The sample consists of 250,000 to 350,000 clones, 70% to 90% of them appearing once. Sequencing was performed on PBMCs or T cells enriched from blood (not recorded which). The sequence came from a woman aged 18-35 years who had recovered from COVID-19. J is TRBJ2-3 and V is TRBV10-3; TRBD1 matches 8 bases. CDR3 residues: CAISGQGTRADTQYF. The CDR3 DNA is TGTGCCATCAGTGGACAGGGGACGAGGGCAGATACGCAGTATTTT.